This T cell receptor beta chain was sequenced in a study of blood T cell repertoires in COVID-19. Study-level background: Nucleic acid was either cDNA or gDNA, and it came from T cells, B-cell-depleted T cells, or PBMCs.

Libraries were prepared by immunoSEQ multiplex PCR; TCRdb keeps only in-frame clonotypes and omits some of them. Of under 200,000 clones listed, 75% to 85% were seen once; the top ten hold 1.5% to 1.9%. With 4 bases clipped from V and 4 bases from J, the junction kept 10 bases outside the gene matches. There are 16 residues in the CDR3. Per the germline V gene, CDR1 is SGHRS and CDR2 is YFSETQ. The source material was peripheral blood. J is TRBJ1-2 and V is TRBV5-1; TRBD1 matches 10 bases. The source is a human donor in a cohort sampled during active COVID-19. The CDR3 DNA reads TGCGCCAGCAGCGCGGGACAGGGGTCGGTTGCCTATGGCTACACCTTC. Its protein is CASSAGQGSVAYGYTF.